The 32 T cell receptor beta chains reported below all come from one sample, sequenced in a study of beta chain features in type 1 diabetes. Expressed TCRB transcripts were sequenced because the entire RNA isolate underwent reverse transcription. Using immunoSEQ multiplex PCR, the repertoire was profiled, and TCRdb retains in-frame clones only, with some absent. The sample yields about 180,000 clones, less than 15% seen once. Sequencing was done on a sample of central memory CD4+ T cells from blood. All receptors derive from a woman aged 18-29 years in good health.

J is TRBJ2-1 and V is TRBV19, with 13 bases identical to TRBD2. The CDR3 length is 15 residues. The germline V gene encodes CDR1 LNHDA and CDR2 SQIVND (reference sequence). V was clipped by 7 bases and J by 9 bases; unmatched bases: 9. The CDR3 protein is CASNLGGLAGLEQFF. As DNA, the CDR3 is TGTGCCAGTAACCTAGGGGGACTAGCGGGGCTTGAGCAGTTCTTC.

This clone was seen a few times. This CDR3 is CASRRLAGVANEQFF. The CDR3 region has the DNA TGTGCCAGCAGGAGACTAGCGGGAGTGGCCAATGAGCAGTTCTTC. The chain carries TRBV6-1 and TRBJ2-1, with 12 positions matching TRBD2. The CDR3 sequence is 15 residues long. Germline V CDR1 and CDR2: MNHNS, SASEGT. Losses at the gene ends were 6 bases for V and 6 bases for J; bases not matched to a gene: 6.

V gene TRBV6-5 combines with J gene TRBJ1-2, with 10 bases lining up with TRBD1. Trimming took 7 bases from V and 7 from J; bases not matched to a gene: 12. This CDR3 is built from 15 residues. In germline, CDR1 is MNHEY, CDR2 SVGAGI. The CDR3 loop reads CASTHTTRDRGGYTF. The CDR3 DNA follows: TGTGCCAGCACCCACACGACACGGGACAGGGGTGGCTACACCTTC.

This rearrangement joins TRBV28 to TRBJ1-1; 7 bases line up with TRBD1. V lost 5 bases to trimming and J lost 13 bases; unmatched junction nucleotides: 10. There are 12 residues in the CDR3. Germline CDR1 reads MDHEN; CDR2 reads SYDVKM. The CDR3 reads CASSTSDRDLFF. In DNA, the CDR3 is TGTGCCAGCAGTACGAGCGACAGGGATCTTTTCTTT. The whole variable domain, remainder taken from reference TRBV28 and TRBJ1-1, is DVKVTQSSRYLVKRTGEKVFLECVQDMDHENMFWYRQDPGLGLRLIYFSYDVKMKEKGDIPEGYSVSREKKERFSLILESASTNQTSMYLCASSTSDRDLFFGQGTRLTVV.

The chain has TRBV28 and TRBJ1-1; possibly TRBD1 for D (6 bases). Germline V gives CDR1 MDHEN, CDR2 SYDVKM. V dropped 5 bases and J dropped 0 bases, with 16 bases sitting between them. The CDR3 totals 16 residues. CDR3 residues: CASSPYRVRLNTEAFF. In nucleotides, the CDR3 is TGTGCCAGCAGTCCGTACAGGGTTCGTCTGAACACTGAAGCTTTCTTT.

V usage is TRBV13 and J usage is TRBJ2-1; the D is unclear. The germline V and J ends were trimmed by 5 bases and 7 bases, with 18 bases remaining between them. The V gene's germline CDR1 is PRHDT and CDR2 FYEKMQ (reference sequence). CDR3 length equals 15 residues. The CDR3 DNA reads TGTGCCAGCAGCAGCTTTATAAGATACTCTAATGAGCAGTTCTTC. Translating it yields CASSSFIRYSNEQFF.

This clone was detected a few times. The gene calls are TRBV11-2 and TRBJ2-1, with TRBD2 matching 10 bases. V gave up 6 bases and J gave up 0 bases; unmatched junction bases: 11. This CDR3 is 18 amino acids long. Germline loops: CDR1 SGHAT, CDR2 FQNNGV. This CDR3 reads CASRGISGRHSSYNEQFF. DNA of the CDR3: TGTGCCAGCAGGGGAATTAGCGGGAGGCATAGCTCCTACAATGAGCAGTTCTTC.

The rearrangement joins TRBV11-1 to TRBJ2-1, with 8 nucleotides matching TRBD2. Germline CDR1 and CDR2: SGHAT and FQDESV (reference sequence). Trimming cost V 1 base and J 4 bases; bases outside gene matches: 3. The CDR3 contains 15 residues. The CDR3 loop is CASSLVTSGYNEQFF. CDR3 DNA sequence: TGTGCCAGCAGCTTAGTAACTAGCGGATACAATGAGCAGTTCTTC.

The table lists this clone with a few counts. The chain joins TRBV29-1 to TRBJ1-2, with D tentatively TRBD1 (6 bases). Germline V gene sequence: CDR1 SQVTM, CDR2 ANQGSEA. The V gene lost 7 bases and the J gene lost 5 bases, with 17 bases spanning the gap. The CDR3 has 13 amino acids. The CDR3 reads CSATRTELYGYTF. The DNA for the CDR3 is TGCAGCGCGACACGGACAGAGTTATATGGCTACACCTTC.

J is TRBJ1-2 and V is TRBV28; a weak D match, TRBD1 (6 bases). The germline gives CDR1 MDHEN, CDR2 SYDVKM. The CDR3 length is 12 residues. V lost 5 bases, J lost 4 bases, and 8 bases lay in between. The DNA of the CDR3 is TGTGCCAGCAGTACGGACAGCTATGGCTACACCTTC. This codes for CASSTDSYGYTF.

The chain carries TRBV7-2 and TRBJ2-6; 12 nucleotides agree with TRBD2. V dropped 3 bases and J dropped 0; count of bases not matched to a gene: 3. Germline CDR1 and CDR2: SGHTA and FQGNSA. The CDR3 contains 18 residues. The chain's CDR3 is CASSLGTSGSSGANVLTF. The CDR3 DNA is TGTGCCAGCAGCTTGGGGACTAGCGGGTCCTCTGGGGCCAACGTCCTGACTTTC.

In its sample, this clone was seen a few times. The chain carries TRBV4-2 and TRBJ2-1, with 12 bases identical to TRBD1. With 4 bases clipped from V and 10 bases from J, the junction kept 14 bases outside the gene matches. This CDR3 region has 17 residues. Germline loops: CDR1 LGHNA, CDR2 YNFKEQ. DNA of the CDR3: TGTGCCAGCAGCCCCATGGGGGGACAGGGGGCTCTGGCCGAGCAGTTCTTC. Protein sequence: CASSPMGGQGALAEQFF.

V gene TRBV7-6 combines with J gene TRBJ2-1; D is uncertain. V was clipped by 6 bases and J by 8 bases, with 11 bases between them. Germline values: CDR1 SGHVS, CDR2 FNYEAQ. This CDR3 is built from 12 residues. The CDR3 DNA reads as TGTGCCAGCAGTCCAATGGCCTATGAGCAGTTCTTC. Protein: CASSPMAYEQFF.

This clone has more than one count but fewer than ten. The chain has TRBV6-5 and TRBJ2-5; 7 bases are shared with TRBD2. The ends lost 9 bases at V and 6 bases at J; junction bases unmatched: 13. This CDR3 contains 14 residues. From germline, CDR1 is MNHEY and CDR2 SVGAGI. The CDR3 sequence: CASKMGRELQTQYF. Written as DNA, the CDR3 is TGTGCCAGTAAGATGGGGCGGGAGCTACAGACCCAGTACTTC.

A few counts support this clone. J is TRBJ2-3 and V is TRBV28; 8 bases map to TRBD2. CDR3 size: 16 residues. Germline V gives CDR1 MDHEN, CDR2 SYDVKM. The ends lost 7 bases at V and 4 bases at J; junction bases unmatched: 13. CDR3 sequence reads: CASTLRGGLGPDTQYF. The CDR3 region has the DNA TGTGCCAGCACCCTACGGGGGGGACTAGGGCCAGATACGCAGTATTTT.

This clone has more than one count but fewer than ten. The chain links TRBV9 to TRBJ1-5; D call uncertain. V was trimmed by 1 base and J by 10 bases, leaving 12 bases between them. The germline V gene has CDR1 SGDLS and CDR2 YYNGEE. The CDR3 has 13 amino acids. The CDR3 DNA is TGTGCCAGCAGCGTATCTACGGAGGCTCCCCAGCATTTT. This translates into CASSVSTEAPQHF.

This clone has just a few counts. The chain uses TRBV5-1 and TRBJ1-2, with no clear D. Germline V gene sequence: CDR1 SGHRS, CDR2 YFSETQ. The V end was cut by 7 bases, the J end by 7 bases, with 14 bases between. The CDR3 is 12 amino acids. CDR3 in DNA: TGCGCCAGCCGCGATGTACTTGGTGGCTACACCTTC. Protein: CASRDVLGGYTF.

The V gene is TRBV28, the J gene TRBJ1-2; 10 nucleotides match TRBD1. The ends lost 6 bases at V and 2 bases at J; junction bases unmatched: 3. In germline, CDR1 is MDHEN, CDR2 SYDVKM. The CDR3 has 14 amino acids. CDR3: CASRTGGANYGYTF. The CDR3 nucleotides are TGTGCCAGCAGGACAGGGGGCGCGAACTATGGCTACACCTTC.

This clone was recorded many times. The same CDR3 is also encoded by other DNA sequences in this sample. J is TRBJ2-7 and V is TRBV7-9; no reliable D call. The CDR3 runs 11 residues. Germline loops: CDR1 SEHNR, CDR2 FQNEAQ (reference sequence). Between the trimmed V and J ends, which lost 5 bases and 4 bases, there was a span of 6 bases. CDR3 sequence: CASSPQYEQYF. The DNA of the CDR3 is TGTGCCAGCAGCCCTCAGTACGAGCAGTACTTC.

This clone occurred a few times. This chain uses TRBV5-1 with TRBJ2-1, with 8 positions matching TRBD2. The CDR3 has 17 amino acids. V dropped 0 bases and J dropped 8; count of bases not matched to a gene: 13. CDR1 is SGHRS and CDR2 is YFSETQ in the germline V gene. The CDR3 is CASSLALAGLLGDEQFF. In nucleotides, the CDR3 is TGCGCCAGCAGCTTGGCCCTAGCGGGCCTCCTGGGTGATGAGCAGTTCTTC.

The J gene is TRBJ2-1, the V gene TRBV10-3; 9 bases agree with TRBD2. The germline V gene encodes CDR1 ENHRY and CDR2 SYGVKD. CDR3 length: 15 residues. Unmatched junction bases numbered 5, after V lost 3 bases and J lost 5 bases. CDR3 DNA sequence: TGTGCCATCAGTGACCCCGGGACTAGCCACAATGAGCAGTTCTTC. It codes for CAISDPGTSHNEQFF.

This clone has only a few counts. The chain carries TRBV14 and TRBJ2-3; 8 bases align to TRBD1. This CDR3 has 15 residues. The ends lost 0 bases at V and 6 bases at J; junction bases unmatched: 5. Germline V gene lookup returns CDR1 SGHDN and CDR2 FVKESK. The CDR3 DNA follows: TGTGCCAGCAGCCAAGACTGGACAGGGAAGGATACGCAGTATTTT. It specifies CASSQDWTGKDTQYF.

The chain recombines TRBV5-1 with TRBJ1-4; 8 bases align to TRBD1. The V and J ends lost 1 base and 5 bases, in that order; junction bases with no gene match: 4. CDR3 length equals 15 residues. Germline V CDR1 and CDR2: SGHRS, YFSETQ. The CDR3 nucleotides are TGCGCCAGCAGCTTGCCGGGACAGGAAAATGAAAAACTGTTTTTT. Translation gives CASSLPGQENEKLFF.

Remarks on this clone: The junction and the germline gene differ at one end; a read error may be behind it. The chain uses TRBV5-4 and TRBJ2-5; TRBD2 aligns across 9 bases. CDR3 length: 14 residues. Germline V gene data show CDR1 as SGHNT and CDR2 as YYREEE (reference sequence). CDR3 DNA: TGTGCCAGCAGTTTGGCGGGAGGGGGGGCGACCCAGTACTTC. Translating it yields CASSLAGGGATQYF.

This clone has ten or more counts. This sequence joins TRBV15 and TRBJ2-7; TRBD1 aligns across 7 bases. Germline lookup yields CDR1 LNHNV and CDR2 YYDKDF (reference sequence). The CDR3 is 14 residues long. With 4 bases clipped from V and 2 bases from J, the junction kept 5 bases outside the gene matches. The CDR3 sequence is CATSKGALTYEQYF. As DNA, the CDR3 is TGTGCCACCAGCAAGGGGGCTCTCACCTACGAGCAGTACTTC.

There are many counts of this clone. J is TRBJ2-2 and V is TRBV7-9; a possible D gene is TRBD1 (5 bases). The CDR3 is 12 residues long. Germline V gene lookup returns CDR1 SEHNR and CDR2 FQNEAQ (reference sequence). Trimming left V 8 bases short and J 5 bases short, with 9 bases between. The CDR3 here is CASPSGTGELFF. CDR3 bases: TGTGCCAGCCCGTCAGGGACCGGGGAGCTGTTTTTT.

This chain links TRBV9 with TRBJ2-7; TRBD2 matches 12 bases. Germline lookup yields CDR1 SGDLS and CDR2 YYNGEE. V lost 0 bases and J lost 6; bases outside the gene matches: 1. The CDR3 runs to 14 residues. DNA for the CDR3: TGTGCCAGCAGCGTAGCACTAGCGGGAGGCGAGCAGTACTTC. Translation gives CASSVALAGGEQYF.

The chain is built from TRBV30 and TRBJ1-1; the match to TRBD1 covers 9 bases. There are 14 residues in the CDR3. Germline V gene data show CDR1 as GTSNPN and CDR2 as SVGIG (reference sequence). V was pared by 2 bases and J by 3 bases, with 4 bases of the junction left unmatched. CDR3 sequence reads: CAWSKRQGDTEAFF. Here the CDR3 DNA reads TGTGCCTGGAGTAAACGACAGGGGGACACTGAAGCTTTCTTT.

The genes are TRBV5-4 and TRBJ2-5, with D maybe TRBD1 (5 bases). The germline CDR1 and CDR2 sequences are SGHNT and YYREEE (reference sequence). The CDR3 runs 15 residues. Between the trimmed V and J ends, which lost 3 bases and 4 bases, there was a span of 16 bases. CDR3 amino acids: CASSYMGRSPETQYF. DNA for the CDR3: TGTGCCAGCAGCTATATGGGGCGGTCGCCAGAGACCCAGTACTTC.

The CDR3 loop reads CASNLGREQFF. CDR3 nucleotides: TGTGCCAGCAACTTAGGGAGGGAGCAGTTCTTC. The chain is built from TRBV28 and TRBJ2-1, with D possibly being TRBD2 (6 bases). This CDR3 is 11 amino acids long. V gave up 7 bases and J gave up 10 bases, with 11 bases separating them. Germline V lookup: CDR1 MDHEN, CDR2 SYDVKM.

This chain connects TRBV23-1 to TRBJ2-7, with 11 positions matching TRBD2. TRBV23-1 qualifies as an ORF whose function is uncertain. J was trimmed by 2 bases and V by 4 bases; bases with no gene match: 4. The CDR3 sequence is 15 residues long. The CDR3 nucleotides are TGCGCCAGCAGTCTGACTAGCGGGATCCCCTACGAGCAGTACTTC. This translates into CASSLTSGIPYEQYF.

This clone has just a few counts. This rearrangement joins TRBV28 to TRBJ2-7, with 7 bases that match TRBD1. CDR1 and CDR2 (germline): MDHEN, SYDVKM. With V trimmed by 5 bases and J by 12 bases, 10 bases remained unmatched. The CDR3 runs to 12 residues. The CDR3 is CASSRYRGHRYF. The DNA for the CDR3 is TGTGCCAGCAGTAGATATAGGGGGCACCGGTACTTC. Together with reference TRBV28 and TRBJ2-7, the CDR3 gives the full variable domain: DVKVTQSSRYLVKRTGEKVFLECVQDMDHENMFWYRQDPGLGLRLIYFSYDVKMKEKGDIPEGYSVSREKKERFSLILESASTNQTSMYLCASSRYRGHRYFGPGTRLTVT.